The 21 T cell receptor beta chains given below trace back to one sample, sequenced in a study of blood T cell repertoires in COVID-19. TCRdb keeps only in-frame clones here, not all; method: immunoSEQ multiplex PCR. This table holds about 200,000 clones, more than 65% found once. Sequencing was performed on peripheral blood. The receptors come from a man aged 50-59 years with active or convalescent COVID-19.

V gene TRBV7-2 combines with J gene TRBJ2-1, with 8 bases fitting TRBD1. The CDR3 covers 15 residues. V lost 5 bases, J lost 5 bases, and 8 bases stayed unmatched. Germline V CDR1 and CDR2: SGHTA, FQGNSA. The DNA for the CDR3 is TGTGCCAGCAGCATAAGGACAGGGTGGAACAATGAGCAGTTCTTC. The encoded protein is CASSIRTGWNNEQFF.

The chain joins TRBV5-1 to TRBJ2-2, with 16 bases aligning to TRBD2. The J segment lost 6 bases and the V segment lost 3 bases, leaving 5 bases of the junction unmatched. Germline V lookup: CDR1 SGHRS, CDR2 YFSETQ. The CDR3 runs to 17 residues. Here the CDR3 reads CASSSGTSGRAAGELFF. As DNA, the CDR3 is TGCGCCAGCAGCTCCGGGACTAGCGGGAGGGCCGCCGGGGAGCTGTTTTTT.

The V and J genes are TRBV27 and TRBJ1-6; no firm D call. V was pared by 5 bases and J by 6 bases, with 8 bases between. The CDR3 extends over 13 amino acids. CDR1 and CDR2 from the germline V gene are MNHEY and SMNVEV (reference sequence). CDR3 sequence: CASSTQSNSPLHF. The DNA of the CDR3 is TGTGCCAGCAGTACACAGTCTAATTCACCCCTCCACTTT.

The chain recombines TRBV19 with TRBJ2-1, with TRBD2 matching 13 bases. The CDR3 sequence is 16 residues long. J lost 2 bases, V lost 5 bases, and 3 bases had no gene match. The germline V gene encodes CDR1 LNHDA and CDR2 SQIVND (reference sequence). This CDR3 is CASSGGTSGTYNEQFF. In DNA, the CDR3 is TGTGCCAGTAGTGGGGGGACTAGCGGGACCTACAATGAGCAGTTCTTC.

The chain employs TRBV6-5 and TRBJ2-5, with TRBD1 identical over 11 bases. The CDR3 consists of 14 residues. The germline gives CDR1 MNHEY, CDR2 SVGAGI. V lost 8 bases to trimming and J lost 5 bases; unmatched junction nucleotides: 7. The CDR3 protein is CASGGQGAWETQYF. The CDR3 DNA follows: TGTGCCAGCGGAGGACAGGGGGCATGGGAGACCCAGTACTTC.

This clone was counted once. The genes are TRBV7-3 and TRBJ1-1; the D gene is possibly TRBD1 (6 bases). V lost 5 bases and J lost 4, with 11 bases in between. The CDR3 is 13 residues long. The V gene's germline CDR1 is SGHTA and CDR2 FQGTGA. The CDR3 reads CASSPTRGTEAFF. DNA for the CDR3: TGTGCCAGCAGCCCAACCAGGGGCACTGAAGCTTTCTTT.

The V and J genes are TRBV30 and TRBJ2-1, with no clear D. V dropped 2 bases and J dropped 9 bases, with 11 bases sitting between them. CDR1 is GTSNPN and CDR2 is SVGIG in the germline V gene (reference sequence). The CDR3 loop spans 12 amino acids. The chain's CDR3 is CAWSPSFFEQFF. CDR3 nucleotide sequence: TGTGCCTGGAGTCCTAGTTTTTTTGAGCAGTTCTTC.

The chain is built from TRBV18 and TRBJ2-7; weak D call: TRBD1 (5 bases). CDR3 length: 14 amino acids. Trimming cost V 0 bases and J 2 bases, with 8 bases left between them. In germline, CDR1 is KGHSH, CDR2 LQKENI. CDR3 nucleotide sequence: TGTGCCAGCTCACCACCCCAGGGTCCCTACGAGCAGTACTTC. Protein sequence: CASSPPQGPYEQYF.

The V call is TRBV27, the J call TRBJ2-7; D is possibly TRBD2 (6 bases). The CDR3 sequence is 13 residues long. Germline V lookup: CDR1 MNHEY, CDR2 SMNVEV (reference sequence). V was pared by 5 bases and J by 5 bases, with 13 bases between. The CDR3 sequence: CASSPSVFDEQYF. The CDR3, as DNA: TGTGCCAGCAGTCCTAGCGTGTTCGACGAGCAGTACTTC.

The V and J genes are TRBV3-1 (or the pseudogene TRBV3-2) and TRBJ1-6; possibly TRBD1 for D (6 bases). Germline CDR1 and CDR2: LGHDT and YNNKEL (reference sequence). Trimming shortened V by 6 bases and J by 8 bases, and 17 bases separated the two germline ends. The CDR3 has 15 residues. The CDR3 region is CASRPGAGEDSPLHF. The CDR3, as DNA: TGTGCCAGCAGACCCGGCGCAGGGGAAGATTCACCCCTCCACTTT.

V and J are TRBV9 and TRBJ1-4, with TRBD1 identical over 8 bases. V trimming: 4 bases; J trimming: 8 bases; junction bases outside the gene matches: 7. There are 14 residues in the CDR3. Germline values: CDR1 SGDLS, CDR2 YYNGEE. DNA for the CDR3: TGTGCCAGCAGCCTTACCGGGACAGGCGAAAAACTGTTTTTT. This sequence encodes CASSLTGTGEKLFF.

This chain uses TRBV7-9 with TRBJ2-5; TRBD2 matches at 10 bases. V trimming: 1 base; J trimming: 5 bases; junction bases outside the gene matches: 10. CDR1 and CDR2 (germline): SEHNR, FQNEAQ (reference sequence). This CDR3 spans 17 amino acids. For the CDR3, the DNA is TGTGCCAGCAGCTTAGTTGAGCGGGGGGGAAAAAAGGAGACCCAGTACTTC. Its translation is CASSLVERGGKKETQYF. Full variable domain (remainder filled in from reference TRBV7-9 and TRBJ2-5): DTGVSQNPRHKITKRGQNVTFRCDPISEHNRLYWYRQTLGQGPEFLTYFQNEAQLEKSRLLSDRFSAERPKGSFSTLEIQRTEQGDSAMYLCASSLVERGGKKETQYFGPGTRLLVL.

This sequence joins TRBV6-2 or TRBV6-3 and TRBJ1-5, with 8 bases that match TRBD1. J gave up 0 bases and V 0 bases, and 7 bases lay outside the gene matches. Germline V gene data show CDR1 as MNHEY and CDR2 as SVGEGT. The CDR3 contains 18 residues. The CDR3 reads CASSYSLQGAPSNQPQHF. CDR3 nucleotide sequence: TGTGCCAGCAGTTACTCGTTGCAGGGGGCTCCTAGCAATCAGCCCCAGCATTTT.

The V gene is TRBV15, the J gene TRBJ1-2; D is possibly TRBD1 (5 bases). The V gene lost 4 bases and the J gene lost 5 bases, with 14 bases spanning the gap. The V gene's germline CDR1 is LNHNV and CDR2 YYDKDF (reference sequence). The CDR3 sequence is 14 residues long. As DNA, the CDR3 is TGTGCCACCAGCAACCTTCCCGGGGGTTATGGCTACACCTTC. This gives the protein CATSNLPGGYGYTF.

V and J are TRBV2 and TRBJ2-3, with 10 bases that match TRBD2. CDR1 and CDR2 (germline): SNHLY, FYNNEI. Trimming at V came to 8 bases and at J to 3 bases, leaving 5 bases not matched to a gene. The CDR3 loop spans 14 amino acids. The CDR3 bases are TGTGCCAGCGGGGGACTAGCGCATACAGATACGCAGTATTTT. It specifies CASGGLAHTDTQYF.

The chain joins TRBV7-9 to TRBJ1-3; 10 nucleotides align to TRBD1. The CDR3 is 16 amino acids. Germline assignment: CDR1 SEHNR and CDR2 FQNEAQ (reference sequence). J gave up 2 bases and V 5 bases, and 6 bases lay outside the gene matches. CDR3 in amino acids: CASSPRQGAAGNTIYF. The CDR3 nucleotides read TGTGCCAGCAGCCCTAGACAGGGGGCGGCTGGAAACACCATATATTTT.

This clone was seen just once. J is TRBJ2-1 and V is TRBV9; D gene ambiguous. CDR1 SGDLS and CDR2 YYNGEE come from the germline V gene. V was clipped by 0 bases and J by 0 bases, with 10 bases between them. The CDR3 has 16 residues. This CDR3 reads CASSVATQSSYNEQFF. DNA for the CDR3: TGTGCCAGCAGCGTAGCGACACAGAGCTCCTACAATGAGCAGTTCTTC.

Only a few counts were recorded for this clone. This rearrangement joins TRBV3-1 (or the pseudogene TRBV3-2) to TRBJ1-1; 9 bases line up with TRBD1. This CDR3 comprises 17 residues. V lost 0 bases to trimming and J lost 4 bases; unmatched junction nucleotides: 9. Germline CDR1 reads LGHDT; CDR2 reads YNNKEL (reference sequence). CDR3 coding DNA: TGTGCCAGCAGCCAAGATTTAGGACAGGGGACGGGCACTGAAGCTTTCTTT. Amino acids: CASSQDLGQGTGTEAFF.

The chain uses TRBV6-2 or TRBV6-3 and TRBJ2-7; tentative D call: TRBD2 (5 bases). Germline CDR1 MNHEY, CDR2 SVGEGT. V shed 2 bases and J shed 4 bases, with 12 bases lying between them. The CDR3 runs 14 residues. CDR3 DNA: TGTGCCAGCAGTTACAGGCAGCGAGGGTACGAGCAGTACTTC. Translating it yields CASSYRQRGYEQYF.

The J gene is TRBJ2-4, the V gene TRBV5-1; TRBD1 aligns across 8 bases. Trimming cost V 2 bases and J 9 bases; bases outside gene matches: 7. The CDR3 sequence is 14 residues long. CDR1 is SGHRS and CDR2 is YFSETQ in the germline V gene. This chain's CDR3 is CASSLTGGGGIQYF. For the CDR3, the DNA is TGCGCCAGCAGCTTAACAGGGGGAGGTGGCATTCAGTACTTC.

The rearrangement joins TRBV6-5 to TRBJ2-7, with a possible D match to TRBD2 (6 bases). The V gene lost 6 bases and the J gene lost 3 bases, with 15 bases spanning the gap. Germline V gene sequence: CDR1 MNHEY, CDR2 SVGAGI. The CDR3 has 14 amino acids. The CDR3 spells CASSARHGSYEQYF. In DNA, the CDR3 is TGTGCCAGCAGCGCCCGACACGGGAGCTACGAGCAGTACTTC.